One and the same sample provided the 16 T cell receptor beta chains below, sequenced in a study of blood T cell repertoires in COVID-19. Method: immunoSEQ multiplex PCR; TCRdb's copy keeps in-frame clones and lacks some. The sample carries around 310,000 clones, approximately 89% recorded once. Sequences were obtained from peripheral blood. The receptors come from a woman in her sixties or seventies with acute or convalescent COVID-19.

The chain uses TRBV28 and TRBJ1-2; D is unclear. The V and J ends lost 4 bases and 4 bases respectively, with 7 bases between them. Germline V gene data show CDR1 as MDHEN and CDR2 as SYDVKM. The CDR3 covers 12 residues. Here the CDR3 reads CASSSLPYGYTF. In DNA form, the CDR3 reads TGTGCCAGCAGTTCACTTCCCTATGGCTACACCTTC.

Only one count was recorded for this clone. This CDR3 is CASRQGANEQYF. The CDR3 DNA reads TGTGCCTCCAGACAGGGGGCCAACGAGCAGTACTTC. The chain carries TRBV10-3 and TRBJ2-7; 10 bases map to TRBD1. CDR3 length: 12 residues. V was pared by 11 bases and J by 5 bases, with 6 bases of the junction left unmatched. CDR1 is ENHRY and CDR2 is SYGVKD in the germline V gene.

Only one count was recorded for this clone. This CDR3 reads CASSLGETNYGYTF. CDR3 in DNA: TGTGCCAGCAGCTTAGGGGAGACTAACTATGGCTACACCTTC. The J gene is TRBJ1-2, the V gene TRBV7-8; D not certain. The CDR3 has 14 amino acids. V lost 1 base and J lost 0, with 6 bases in between. Germline V gene data show CDR1 as SGHVS and CDR2 as FQNEAQ. The complete variable domain, with remaining parts taken from reference TRBV7-8 and TRBJ1-2, reads GAGVSQSPRYKVAKRGQDVALRCDPISGHVSLFWYQQALGQGPEFLTYFQNEAQLDKSGLPSDRFFAERPEGSVSTLKIQRTQQEDSAVYLCASSLGETNYGYTFGSGTRLTVV.

The chain links TRBV6-5 to TRBJ2-7, with TRBD1 as a possible D gene (5 bases). The CDR3 is made up of 15 amino acids. Trimming pared 0 bases from V and 1 base from J, leaving 10 bases between. CDR1 is MNHEY, CDR2 SVGAGI, per germline. CDR3 in amino acids: CASSYSIQASYEQYF. CDR3 in DNA: TGTGCCAGCAGTTACTCGATACAGGCATCCTACGAGCAGTACTTC.

The chain recombines TRBV30 with TRBJ2-7; TRBD2 aligns across 7 bases. CDR1 and CDR2 from the germline V gene are GTSNPN and SVGIG (reference sequence). The CDR3 spans 15 residues. The V and J ends lost 2 bases and 7 bases, in that order; junction bases with no gene match: 14. The DNA for the CDR3 is TGTGCCTGGAGTTCTAGCGGAGCCCGACGTAGGGAGCAGTACTTC. Translation gives CAWSSSGARRREQYF.

In the case of this clone: One junction end disagrees with the germline gene, perhaps due to a read error. The V call is TRBV5-1, the J call TRBJ2-1; D remains ambiguous. The CDR3 has 15 residues. Germline V gene data show CDR1 as SGHRS and CDR2 as YFSETQ. Written as DNA, the CDR3 is TGCGCCAGCACCTTGGACGGTCCCTCCTACAATGAGCAGTTCTTC. This translates into CASTLDGPSYNEQFF.

This rearrangement joins TRBV24-1 to TRBJ2-1; 14 positions agree with TRBD2. Germline V lookup: CDR1 KGHDR, CDR2 SFDVKD. The J segment lost 6 bases and the V segment lost 7 bases, leaving 7 bases of the junction unmatched. This CDR3 spans 16 amino acids. CDR3 amino acids: CATRPRTSGRLNEQFF. The CDR3 bases are TGTGCCACCAGACCCCGGACTAGCGGGAGGCTCAATGAGCAGTTCTTC.

The V gene is TRBV30, the J gene TRBJ2-3; 9 bases map to TRBD1. This CDR3 spans 12 amino acids. Germline V gives CDR1 GTSNPN, CDR2 SVGIG (reference sequence). With 3 bases clipped from V and 9 bases from J, the junction kept 4 bases outside the gene matches. The CDR3 loop reads CAWRAGTGTQYF. DNA for the CDR3: TGTGCCTGGAGAGCCGGGACAGGGACGCAGTATTTT.

This clone was picked up a small number of times. This chain's CDR3 is CASSYNRGDTQYF. CDR3 DNA sequence: TGTGCCAGCAGCTATAACAGGGGAGATACGCAGTATTTT. The chain uses TRBV7-3 and TRBJ2-3, with 7 bases lining up with TRBD1. Looked up from germline, CDR1 is SGHTA and CDR2 is FQGTGA. CDR3 length: 13 residues. The J segment lost 5 bases and the V segment lost 4 bases, leaving 3 bases of the junction unmatched.

The gene calls are TRBV28 and TRBJ1-1; 8 nucleotides line up with TRBD1. V lost 7 bases, J lost 2 bases, and 6 bases stayed unmatched. Germline CDR1 reads MDHEN; CDR2 reads SYDVKM. CDR3 size: 14 residues. The CDR3 DNA reads TGTGCCAGCACCCCGGCAGGGGGCAACACTGAAGCTTTCTTT. The encoded protein is CASTPAGGNTEAFF.

The rearrangement uses TRBV5-6 and TRBJ1-1, with D perhaps TRBD1 (5 bases). V was trimmed by 4 bases and J by 0 bases, leaving 13 bases between them. The V gene's germline CDR1 is SGHDT and CDR2 YYEEEE. This CDR3 spans 15 amino acids. The CDR3 loop reads CASSIRTLMNTEAFF. The CDR3 DNA is TGTGCCAGCAGCATACGGACACTCATGAACACTGAAGCTTTCTTT.

The chain joins TRBV3-1 (or the pseudogene TRBV3-2) to TRBJ1-2; D is undetermined. The CDR3 runs to 13 residues. The V and J ends lost 3 bases and 2 bases respectively, with 7 bases between them. Germline V gene data show CDR1 as LGHDT and CDR2 as YNNKEL (reference sequence). CDR3 coding DNA: TGTGCCAGCAGCCACGGGGAAAACTATGGCTACACCTTC. Its translation is CASSHGENYGYTF.

This chain joins TRBV5-8 and TRBJ2-2; D unresolved. Germline CDR1 reads SGHTS; CDR2 reads YDEGEE. Trimming removed 4 bases at V and 8 bases at J, with 6 bases between. The CDR3 length is 11 residues. CDR3 in amino acids: CASSPYGELFF. Here the CDR3 DNA reads TGTGCCAGCAGCCCTTATGGGGAGCTGTTTTTT.

This sequence joins TRBV6-5 and TRBJ2-1; D gene uncertain. This CDR3 is 15 amino acids long. CDR1 and CDR2 (germline): MNHEY, SVGAGI. Trimming removed 2 bases from V and 1 base from J, with 9 bases in between. The chain's CDR3 is CASSYMPTSYNEQFF. The CDR3 DNA reads as TGTGCCAGCAGTTACATGCCCACTTCCTACAATGAGCAGTTCTTC.

The J gene is TRBJ2-2, the V gene TRBV11-3; the D gene is possibly TRBD1 (5 bases). This CDR3 contains 15 residues. Trimming shortened V by 1 base and J by 3 bases, and 9 bases separated the two germline ends. From germline, CDR1 is SGHNT and CDR2 YENEEA. The CDR3 bases are TGTGCCAGCAGCTTAGGATGGGGCGACACCGGGGAGCTGTTTTTT. This gives the protein CASSLGWGDTGELFF. The full variable domain, rest sourced from reference TRBV11-3 and TRBJ2-2, is EAGVVQSPRYKIIEKKQPVAFWCNPISGHNTLYWYLQNLGQGPELLIRYENEEAVDDSQLPKDRFSAERLKGVDSTLKIQPAELGDSAVYLCASSLGWGDTGELFFGEGSRLTVL.

The chain uses TRBV19 and TRBJ1-1; D not certain. Per germline, CDR1 LNHDA and CDR2 SQIVND (reference sequence). The CDR3 length is 17 residues. V lost 4 bases and J lost 2, with 20 bases in between. The CDR3 DNA reads TGTGCCAGTAGTACTTTGATTAACAGCCACAAAAACACTGAAGCTTTCTTT. Translated: CASSTLINSHKNTEAFF.